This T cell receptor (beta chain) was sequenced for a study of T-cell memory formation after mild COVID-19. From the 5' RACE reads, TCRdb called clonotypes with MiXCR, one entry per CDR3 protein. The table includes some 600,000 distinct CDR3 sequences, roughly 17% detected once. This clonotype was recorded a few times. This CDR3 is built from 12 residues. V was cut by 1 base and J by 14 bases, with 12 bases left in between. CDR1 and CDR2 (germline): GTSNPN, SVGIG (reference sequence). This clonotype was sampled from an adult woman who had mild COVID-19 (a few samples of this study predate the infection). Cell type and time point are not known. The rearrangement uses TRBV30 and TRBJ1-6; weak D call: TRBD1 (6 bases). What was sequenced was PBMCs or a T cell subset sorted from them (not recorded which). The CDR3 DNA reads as TGTGCCTGGAGTGGTACAGGGAAGACCCTCCACTTT. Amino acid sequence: CAWSGTGKTLHF.